A selection of T cell receptor beta chains follows, all from one sample in a study of T cell responses to AZD1222 COVID-19 vaccine. Clones were read by immunoSEQ multiplex PCR, and TCRdb kept only the in-frame ones, dropping some. The profile shows about 110,000 clones, about 87% of them singletons. This specimen consisted of peripheral blood, obtained 28 days after the second AZD1222 dose. Receptor source: an adult who received the AZD1222 COVID-19 vaccine. Both conserved end residues are part of each CDR3. A D gene is named only where the DNA matches it firmly. Part of the rows lack a size; the others show once, few, many or a class for expanded clones.

D: .
size: once
J: TRBJ2-7
V: TRBV6-5
CDR3: CASSYSSQGPYEQYF
DNA: TGTGCCAGCAGTTACTCCTCCCAGGGCCCCTACGAGCAGTACTTC

D: TRBD1
size: .
J: TRBJ1-2
V: TRBV4-2
CDR3: CASSQITGVRGYTF
DNA: TGTGCCAGCAGCCAAATAACAGGGGTTCGGGGCTACACCTTC

D: .
size: .
J: TRBJ1-5
V: TRBV12-3/TRBV12-4
CDR3: CASSLNNQPQHF
DNA: TGTGCCAGCAGTTTAAATAATCAGCCCCAGCATTTT

D: TRBD2
size: .
J: TRBJ2-5
V: TRBV28
CDR3: CAGSLAGAETQYF
DNA: TGTGCCGGATCACTAGCGGGAGCAGAGACCCAGTACTTC

D: TRBD1
size: .
J: TRBJ1-2
V: TRBV6-5
CDR3: CASTRGGIVSYGYTF
DNA: TGTGCCAGCACCCGAGGGGGCATTGTTAGCTATGGCTACACCTTC

D: .
size: .
J: TRBJ1-4
V: TRBV7-8
CDR3: CASSSGGETTEKLFF
DNA: TGTGCCAGCAGCTCCGGAGGGGAGACTACTGAAAAACTGTTTTTT

D: TRBD1
size: .
J: TRBJ2-5
V: TRBV19
CDR3: CASSIVGTGPSGETQYF
DNA: TGTGCCAGTAGTATAGTAGGGACAGGGCCGTCCGGTGAGACCCAGTACTTC

D: .
size: .
J: TRBJ2-3
V: TRBV29-1
CDR3: CSVQPGTTSTDTQYF
DNA: TGCAGCGTTCAACCCGGGACAACCAGCACAGATACGCAGTATTTT

D: .
size: .
J: TRBJ1-6
V: TRBV9
CDR3: CASSVTYNSPLHF
DNA: TGTGCCAGCAGCGTAACCTATAATTCACCCCTCCACTTT

D: TRBD1
size: .
J: TRBJ1-4
V: TRBV19
CDR3: CASSLGWQGGEKLFF
DNA: TGTGCCAGTAGTTTGGGTTGGCAGGGGGGGGAAAAACTGTTTTTT

D: TRBD1
size: .
J: TRBJ2-5
V: TRBV11-2
CDR3: CASSLGRDSFLPRQETQYF
DNA: TGTGCCAGCAGCTTAGGCCGGGACAGTTTTCTTCCCCGACAAGAGACCCAGTACTTC

D: .
size: .
J: TRBJ1-2
V: TRBV5-1
CDR3: CASSSRGNYGYTF
DNA: TGCGCCAGCAGCTCGCGGGGAAACTATGGCTACACCTTC

D: TRBD1
size: .
J: TRBJ1-5
V: TRBV19
CDR3: CASSPRQGTSNQPQHF
DNA: TGTGCCAGTAGTCCTCGACAGGGTACTAGCAATCAGCCCCAGCATTTT

D: .
size: .
J: TRBJ2-5
V: TRBV19
CDR3: CASSANRDETQYF
DNA: TGTGCCAGCTCCGCCAACAGGGATGAGACCCAGTACTTC

D: .
size: .
J: TRBJ1-5
V: TRBV6-1
CDR3: CASSERRANQPQHF
DNA: TGTGCCAGCAGTGAAAGGCGGGCCAATCAGCCCCAGCATTTT

D: .
size: .
J: TRBJ1-4
V: TRBV6-1
CDR3: CASREGEKLFF
DNA: TGTGCCAGCAGGGAAGGCGAAAAACTGTTTTTT

D: .
size: .
J: TRBJ2-7
V: TRBV4-1
CDR3: CASSFPQGNSYEQYF
DNA: TGCGCCAGCAGCTTCCCCCAGGGAAACTCCTACGAGCAGTACTTC

D: TRBD2
size: .
J: TRBJ2-5
V: TRBV29-1
CDR3: CSVVGTSSGETQYF
DNA: TGCAGCGTTGTAGGGACTAGCAGTGGGGAGACCCAGTACTTC

D: .
size: .
J: TRBJ2-7
V: TRBV5-1
CDR3: CASSFLGQSYEQYF
DNA: TGCGCCAGCAGCTTTTTGGGGCAGTCCTACGAGCAGTACTTC

D: .
size: once
J: TRBJ2-1
V: TRBV19
CDR3: CASSQPPGNEQFF
DNA: TGTGCCAGTAGTCAACCCCCGGGCAATGAGCAGTTCTTC

D: .
size: .
J: TRBJ1-6
V: TRBV12-3/TRBV12-4
CDR3: CATSNSGGSPLHF
DNA: TGTGCCACCTCGAACAGTGGCGGTTCACCCCTCCACTTT

D: TRBD1
size: .
J: TRBJ2-5
V: TRBV5-1
CDR3: CASSFGQGQETQYF
DNA: TGCGCCAGCAGCTTTGGACAGGGCCAAGAGACCCAGTACTTC

D: .
size: .
J: TRBJ2-7
V: TRBV2
CDR3: CASSQGHYEQYF
DNA: TGTGCCAGCAGCCAAGGTCACTACGAGCAGTACTTC